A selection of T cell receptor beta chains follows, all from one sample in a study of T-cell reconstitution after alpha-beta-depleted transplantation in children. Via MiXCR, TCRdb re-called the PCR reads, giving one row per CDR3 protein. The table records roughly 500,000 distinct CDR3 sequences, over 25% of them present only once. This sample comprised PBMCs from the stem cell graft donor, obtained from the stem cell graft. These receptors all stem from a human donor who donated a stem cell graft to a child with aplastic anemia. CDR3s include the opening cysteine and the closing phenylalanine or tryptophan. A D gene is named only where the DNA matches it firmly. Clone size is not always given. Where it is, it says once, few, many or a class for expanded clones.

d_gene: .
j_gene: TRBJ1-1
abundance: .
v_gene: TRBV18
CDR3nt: TGTGCCAGCTCACCGGGAAGAATGTCTGAAGCTTTCTTT
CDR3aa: CASSPGRMSEAFF

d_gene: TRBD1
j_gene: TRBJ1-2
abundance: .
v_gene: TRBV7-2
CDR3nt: TGTGCCAGCAGCTTAATCGGACAGGGGCTTGATGGCTACACCTTC
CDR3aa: CASSLIGQGLDGYTF

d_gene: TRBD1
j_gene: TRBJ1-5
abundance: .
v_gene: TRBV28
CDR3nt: TGTGCCAGCAGTCTACCGGGACAGGGGACGAATCAGCCCCAGCATTTT
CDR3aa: CASSLPGQGTNQPQHF

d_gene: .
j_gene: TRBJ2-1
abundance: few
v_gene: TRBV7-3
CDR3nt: TGTGCCAGCAGCTTTGATTCTATTGCCAATGAGCAGTTCTTC
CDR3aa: CASSFDSIANEQFF

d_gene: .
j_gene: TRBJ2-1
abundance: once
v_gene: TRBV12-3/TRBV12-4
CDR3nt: TGTGCCAGCAGTTTCCACCGGACCTCCTACAATGAGCAGTTCTTC
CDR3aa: CASSFHRTSYNEQFF

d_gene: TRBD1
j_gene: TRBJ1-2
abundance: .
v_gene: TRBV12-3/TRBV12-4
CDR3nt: TGTGCCAGCAGTTTGGGACAGGGGCCCTCCGGCTATGGCTACACCTTC
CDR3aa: CASSLGQGPSGYGYTF

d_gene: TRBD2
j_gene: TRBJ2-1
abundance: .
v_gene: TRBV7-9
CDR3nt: TGTGCCAGCAGCTTAGGTGTGACTAGCGGCATGAATCGGTTCTTC
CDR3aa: CASSLGVTSGMNRFF

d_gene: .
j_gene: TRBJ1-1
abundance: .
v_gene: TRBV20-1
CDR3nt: TGCAGTGCTAGGGGCTCTAACACAAGGCTAGTAGCTTTCTTT
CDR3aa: CSARGSNTRLVAFF

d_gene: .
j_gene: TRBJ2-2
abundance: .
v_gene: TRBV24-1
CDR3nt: TGTGCCACCAGTGATTTATGGCCTGGGGCCGGGGAGCTGTTTTTT
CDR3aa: CATSDLWPGAGELFF

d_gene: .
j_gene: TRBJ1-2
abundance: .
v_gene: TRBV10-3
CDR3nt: TGTGCCATCAGTGAGGGGACACTTCGGGGTCGGGGCTACACCTTC
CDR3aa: CAISEGTLRGRGYTF

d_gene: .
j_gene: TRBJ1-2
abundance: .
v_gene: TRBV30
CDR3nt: TGTGCCTGGAGGACGCAGGCCTATGGCTACACCTTC
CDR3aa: CAWRTQAYGYTF

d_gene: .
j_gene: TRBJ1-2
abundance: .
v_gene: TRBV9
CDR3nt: TGTGCCAGCAGCGAAACAGGACAGATAAATGGCTACACCTTC
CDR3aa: CASSETGQINGYTF

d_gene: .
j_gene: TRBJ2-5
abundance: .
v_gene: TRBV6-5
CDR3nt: TGTGCCAGCAGTTACACCGACGGGTCCGGGGGTGAAGAGACCCAGTACTTC
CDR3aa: CASSYTDGSGGEETQYF

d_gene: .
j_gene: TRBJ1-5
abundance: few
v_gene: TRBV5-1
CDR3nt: TGCGCCAGCAGCCCCCAGGTTGGAATGCAGCCCCAGCATTTT
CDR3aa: CASSPQVGMQPQHF

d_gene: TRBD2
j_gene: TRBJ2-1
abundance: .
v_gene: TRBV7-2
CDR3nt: TGTGCCAGCAGCTTAGGCCTAGCGGGGGTGCAGCAGTTCTTC
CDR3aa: CASSLGLAGVQQFF

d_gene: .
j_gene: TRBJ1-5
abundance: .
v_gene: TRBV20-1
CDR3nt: TGCAGTGCTAGGACAGGAGCCCTTAGCAATCAGCCCCAGCATTTT
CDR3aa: CSARTGALSNQPQHF